The entry that follows covers one T cell receptor (beta chain) sequence. Its target is unknown. This specimen comes from a study of cytomegalovirus exposure and HLA in healthy donors. This PCR relied on a set of 60 Vbeta primers and 13 Jbeta primers. This table comes from immunoSEQ multiplex PCR, and its TCRdb copy is limited to in-frame clones, with some not included. Altogether about 140,000 clones are present, 60% to 75% being singletons, with the ten largest covering over 1.5%. Study-wide results and limits: An analysis done earlier found most TCR beta V segments productive about 87% or about 30% of the time.

CDR3 length equals 14 residues. V lost 0 bases and J 6 bases, leaving 12 bases between the germline ends. Germline CDR1 SGHTA, CDR2 FQGTGA. This clonotype was sampled from a human donor in good health. The sequenced sample consisted of PBMCs. The rearrangement uses TRBV7-3 and TRBJ2-7, with D possibly being TRBD2 (5 bases). For the CDR3, the DNA is TGTGCCAGCAGCTTAACGGCCTCAGGAGGCGAGCAGTACTTC. The encoded protein is CASSLTASGGEQYF.